These T cell receptor beta chains were read from a single sample in a study of Graves' ophthalmopathy and Graves' hyperthyroidism. TCRdb reanalysed the multiplex PCR reads using MiXCR and keeps one entry per CDR3 protein. The table lists hundreds of thousands of distinct CDR3 sequences, about 24% of them singletons. Sequencing was carried out using peripheral blood. Receptor source: a woman in her late teens or twenties with stable Graves' hyperthyroidism. Some clones in this sample may be carry-over from other donors' samples. Both conserved end residues are part of each CDR3. D genes are given only for firm matches. Clone size, where shown, is once, few, many, or a class for clones that have expanded.

d_call,v_call,clone_size,j_call,cdr3_nt,cdr3_aa
TRBD1,TRBV6-5,-,TRBJ1-2,TGTGCCAGCAGTTACAGGACAGGGAGGGGCTATGGCTACACCTTC,CASSYRTGRGYGYTF
-,TRBV11-2,many,TRBJ1-2,TGTGCCACCGAGGCTCCCTTTTATGGCTACACCTTC,CATEAPFYGYTF
-,TRBV6-1,many,TRBJ1-1,TGTGCCAGCAGAGCCAACAGGGACACTGAAGCTTTCTTT,CASRANRDTEAFF
-,TRBV11-2,-,TRBJ1-2,TGTGCCAGCAGCGCCGGGACCTCCATACCACTCCACACCTTC,CASSAGTSIPLHTF
-,TRBV5-1,few,TRBJ2-5,TGCGCCAGCAGCTTGGGGACAAACCAAGTGACCCAGTACTTC,CASSLGTNQVTQYF
TRBD1,TRBV5-1,few,TRBJ2-5,TGCGCCAGCAGCATCCCGGGACAGGGGAAAGAGACCCAGTACTTC,CASSIPGQGKETQYF
-,TRBV20-1,-,TRBJ1-1,TGCAGTGCTAGCGCAGGGCGGGAGACTGAAGCTTTCTTT,CSASAGRETEAFF
-,TRBV6-5,many,TRBJ2-7,TGTGCCAGCAGTTACGGTGGTTGGCAGTACTTC,CASSYGGWQYF
-,TRBV11-1,many,TRBJ2-7,TGTGCCAGCAGCTTAGCGACGCCGGGGGTACAACCCTACGAGCAGTACTTC,CASSLATPGVQPYEQYF
TRBD1,TRBV12-3/TRBV12-4,many,TRBJ1-5,TGTGCCAGCAGTCAACAGGGGCTCAATCAGCCCCAGCATTTT,CASSQQGLNQPQHF
-,TRBV29-1,few,TRBJ2-5,TGCAGCGTTGATAGGGGCAAACAAGAGACCCAGTACTTC,CSVDRGKQETQYF
-,TRBV5-1,many,TRBJ2-6,TGCGCCAGCACCACAGGTTCTGGGGCCAACGTCCTGACTTTC,CASTTGSGANVLTF
-,TRBV6-2/TRBV6-3,-,TRBJ2-7,TGTGCCAGCAGTTACGGGGGAGGAAGTCGCTACGAGCAGTACTTC,CASSYGGGSRYEQYF
TRBD2,TRBV6-5,-,TRBJ2-7,TGTGCCAGCAGTACTAGCGGAAAATACGAGCAGTACTTC,CASSTSGKYEQYF
-,TRBV20-1,many,TRBJ1-6,TGCAGTGCTCCGGGAACAAGCGGTTCACCCCTCCACTTT,CSAPGTSGSPLHF
-,TRBV29-1,many,TRBJ2-2,TGCAGCAATTTAGGACGGAGGAGCACCGGGGAGCTGTTTTTT,CSNLGRRSTGELFF
TRBD1,TRBV28,many,TRBJ2-4,TGTGCCAGCAGATATCGACAGGGCTTTTTAGCCAAAAACATTCAGTACTTC,CASRYRQGFLAKNIQYF
-,TRBV5-1,many,TRBJ2-7,TGCGCCAGCAGCTTGGCGGATTCTATTTACGAGCAGTACTTC,CASSLADSIYEQYF
-,TRBV19,many,TRBJ1-5,TGTGCCAGTAGTTTCCTGACGGGGGGTAGCAATCAGCCCCAGCATTTT,CASSFLTGGSNQPQHF
TRBD1,TRBV12-3/TRBV12-4,few,TRBJ1-5,TGTGCCAGCAGCAGACAGGGCACGTACCAGCCCCAGCATTTT,CASSRQGTYQPQHF
-,TRBV7-6,many,TRBJ1-5,TGTGCCAGCAGCCCGGACAGTAATAGCAATCAGCCCCAGCATTTT,CASSPDSNSNQPQHF
TRBD2,TRBV12-3/TRBV12-4,-,TRBJ2-7,TGTGCCAGCAGTTTAATCCGGCCGGGACTAGGAGCCTCAATCTACGAGCAGTACTTC,CASSLIRPGLGASIYEQYF
-,TRBV29-1,-,TRBJ2-4,TGCAGCGGCGGACTCTTTGGGGAGGCCAAGTACTTC,CSGGLFGEAKYF
-,TRBV12-3/TRBV12-4,-,TRBJ1-5,TGTGCCAGCAGTTTCGGGACCCACGTTCAGCCCCAGCATTTT,CASSFGTHVQPQHF
-,TRBV6-1,-,TRBJ2-5,TGTGCCAGCTCGCACGAACAGGGACGAGAGACCCAGTACTTC,CASSHEQGRETQYF
-,TRBV5-1,many,TRBJ1-1,TGCGCCAGCAGCTTGGTGGGGGCGGACACTGAAGCTTTCTTT,CASSLVGADTEAFF
-,TRBV7-2,many,TRBJ2-7,TGTGCCAGCAGCTTAGTTGGGCAAGCCTACGAGCAGTACTTC,CASSLVGQAYEQYF
TRBD1,TRBV20-1,many,TRBJ2-7,TGCAGTGCTAGAGCAGCCGCGTCAGGGGGCGACGAGCAGTACTTC,CSARAAASGGDEQYF
TRBD2,TRBV6-5,many,TRBJ2-5,TGTGCCAGCAGTTACGCGGGAGAGGTGGGAGAGACCCAGTACTTC,CASSYAGEVGETQYF
-,TRBV6-2/TRBV6-3,-,TRBJ2-2,TGTGCCAGCAGTTACGAGGGGTTATGGACCGGGGAGCTGTTTTTT,CASSYEGLWTGELFF
TRBD2,TRBV27,-,TRBJ2-2,TGTGCCAGCAGTTTATCGGGCGCGGGGGGGACCGCCGGGGAGCTGTTTTTT,CASSLSGAGGTAGELFF
-,TRBV20-1,many,TRBJ2-7,TGCAGTGTTCACCAAGGGTCCGAGCAGTACTTC,CSVHQGSEQYF
TRBD1,TRBV29-1,many,TRBJ1-2,TGCAGCGTTGAGATGGGGACAGGGGTCTATGGCTACACCTTC,CSVEMGTGVYGYTF
-,TRBV4-1,many,TRBJ1-2,TGCGCCAGCAGCCTGTCGACAGGTAGTACTCGCTACACCTTC,CASSLSTGSTRYTF
-,TRBV6-5,-,TRBJ1-2,TGTGCCAGCAGTTACTCTCCGGGGGGCCGGCCGGAGGGCTACACCTTC,CASSYSPGGRPEGYTF
TRBD1,TRBV6-1,many,TRBJ1-2,TGTGCCAGCAGCCGAGGGACAGGAGCTAACTATGGCTACACCTTC,CASSRGTGANYGYTF
-,TRBV13,-,TRBJ2-5,TGTGCCAGCAGCTCAGGATACCCAGAGACCCAGTACTTC,CASSSGYPETQYF
-,TRBV5-1,-,TRBJ2-5,TGCGCCAGCAGCTCGGCAGGGTACGGAGAGACCCAGTACTTC,CASSSAGYGETQYF
TRBD1,TRBV6-1,few,TRBJ1-5,TGTGCCAGCAGAACCGGGACAGGGGGTAGACAGCCCCAGCATTTT,CASRTGTGGRQPQHF
-,TRBV2,few,TRBJ2-7,TGTGCCAGCAAGAGAAATCAAATACAGGGTGTCAACGAGCAGTACTTC,CASKRNQIQGVNEQYF
TRBD1,TRBV5-1,many,TRBJ1-2,TGCGCCAGCAGCTTGCGACAGGGCTTAAACTATGGCTACACCTTC,CASSLRQGLNYGYTF
-,TRBV13,many,TRBJ1-3,TGTGCCAGCAGCTTAGGAGTGACCTCTCGGGGAAACACCATATATTTT,CASSLGVTSRGNTIYF
-,TRBV5-1,-,TRBJ2-7,TGCGCCAGCAGCTTCATTACGGGCGAGCAGTACTTC,CASSFITGEQYF
TRBD1,TRBV9,many,TRBJ1-2,TGTGCCAGCAGCGGAGGGACAGGAACCTATGGCTACACCTTC,CASSGGTGTYGYTF
-,TRBV10-3,many,TRBJ1-5,TGTGCCATCGCAGGGGACAGCAATCAGCCCCAGCATTTT,CAIAGDSNQPQHF
TRBD1,TRBV14,many,TRBJ2-7,TGTGCCAGCAGCCTCGCCGGGACAGGGAGATACGAGCAGTACTTC,CASSLAGTGRYEQYF
-,TRBV6-2/TRBV6-3,once,TRBJ1-5,TGTGCCAGCAGTTATTACGGGAATCAGCCCAAGCATTTT,CASSYYGNQPKHF
-,TRBV20-1,many,TRBJ1-2,TGCAGTGCTCACGGGGTAGGCAGGGCGGACTATGGCTACACCTTC,CSAHGVGRADYGYTF
TRBD1,TRBV6-5,-,TRBJ1-5,TGTGCCAGCAGTTACCGACAGGGAGGCCAGCCCCAGCATTTT,CASSYRQGGQPQHF
-,TRBV28,once,TRBJ1-2,TGTGCCAGCAGTTTATTCCGGGGAAATAACTATGGCTACACCTTC,CASSLFRGNNYGYTF
TRBD1,TRBV30,many,TRBJ1-1,TGTGCCTGGAACCCTCGGGACAGGGGAGGTAACACTGAAGCTTTCTTT,CAWNPRDRGGNTEAFF
-,TRBV28,few,TRBJ2-7,TGTGCCACCTTTAAAGCCTACGAGCAGTACTTC,CATFKAYEQYF
-,TRBV12-3/TRBV12-4,-,TRBJ1-1,TGTGCCAGCAGTGAGAGGTGGAGAAACACTGAAGCTTTCTTT,CASSERWRNTEAFF
-,TRBV6-5,many,TRBJ1-2,TGTGCCAGTGGACAGCCTGACTATGGCTACACCTTC,CASGQPDYGYTF
TRBD1,TRBV6-1,many,TRBJ2-5,TGTGCCAGCAGCCCCGACAGGGGGCCCTTCCAAGAGACCCAGTACTTC,CASSPDRGPFQETQYF